The text below deals with one TCR beta chain. Its target is unknown. Trimming left V 2 bases short and J 5 bases short, with 12 bases between. The CDR3 length is 14 residues. Germline V gene sequence: CDR1 MNHEY, CDR2 SMNVEV (reference sequence). The repertoire was sequenced with immunoSEQ multiplex PCR; TCRdb's copy has only in-frame clones and lacks some. Of approximately 21,000 clones detected, about 79% appear once; the ten largest clones hold about a third. Patients were ineligible given autoimmune disease history or systemic immunosuppression. The record originates from a study of OX40 agonist ivuxolimab in advanced cancers. Study information: Melanoma, hepatocellular carcinoma, head and neck or renal cell cancer occurred in dose-escalation patients. Findings and limits, study-wide: Certain nonresponders additionally had low normalized T-cell clonal expansion. In general, CD8+ T cells held more expanded clones than CD4+ did, on average.

The chain carries TRBV27 and TRBJ2-5; D is undetermined. This clonotype was sampled from an adult with an advanced solid tumor such as melanoma, head and neck, liver or kidney cancer. Material: CD4+ or CD8+ T cells sorted from blood, obtained in a trial of the OX40 agonist ivuxolimab. This CDR3 is CASSLGQAAETQYF. The CDR3, as DNA: TGTGCCAGCAGTTTAGGGCAGGCGGCGGAGACCCAGTACTTC.